This TCR beta chain comes out of a study of T cell clonality in common variable immunodeficiency. Broader study findings: Compared with healthy controls, CVID subjects showed increased TCRbeta clonality, mostly in about a third. Patient heterogeneity in the CVID cohort limited correlations between repertoire features and clinical complications. Fewer deletions and N-nucleotide insertions were reportedly seen in common variable immunodeficiency TCR beta sequences.

This clone was seen repeatedly, ten times or more. Its antigen is not identified. Read sequence stops 3 residues before the CDR3 end, and the germline J gene provides the missing end. Of CVID subjects, approximately 15 were female and 29 male, mean age around 36. For at least one year, all CVID subjects received replacement immunoglobulin. CDR3 length equals 15 residues. The germline gives CDR1 KGHSH, CDR2 LQKENI. The ends lost 4 bases at V and 3 bases at J; junction bases unmatched: 5. Sequenced by immunoSEQ multiplex PCR; TCRdb stores in-frame clones only, minus some. This sample has more than 30,000 clones and no singletons, with 5% to 5.5% in the ten largest.

Sequenced sample: peripheral blood mononuclear cells. J is TRBJ1-4 and V is TRBV18; TRBD1 matches at 7 bases. The source is a human donor with common variable immunodeficiency. The CDR3 loop is CASSRGGTANEKLFF. Partial CDR3 DNA: TGTGCCAGCTCACGAGGCGGGACAGCTAATGAAAAA.